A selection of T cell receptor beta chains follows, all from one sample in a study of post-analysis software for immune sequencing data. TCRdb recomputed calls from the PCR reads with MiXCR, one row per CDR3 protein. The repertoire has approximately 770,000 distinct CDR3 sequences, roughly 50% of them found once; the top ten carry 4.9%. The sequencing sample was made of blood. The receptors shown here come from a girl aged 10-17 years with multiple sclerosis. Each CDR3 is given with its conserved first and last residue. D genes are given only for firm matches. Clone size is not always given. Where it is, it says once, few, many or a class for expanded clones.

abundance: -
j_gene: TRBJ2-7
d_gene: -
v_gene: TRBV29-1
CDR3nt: TGCAGCGCGGAGTTATCCTACAATGAGCAGTACTTC
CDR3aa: CSAELSYNEQYF

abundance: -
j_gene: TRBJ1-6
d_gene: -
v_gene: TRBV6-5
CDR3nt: TGTGCCAGCGCGGACAGCTCCTATAATTCACCCCTCCACTTT
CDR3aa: CASADSSYNSPLHF

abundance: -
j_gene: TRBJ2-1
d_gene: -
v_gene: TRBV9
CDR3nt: TGTGCCAGCAGCGTAGCCCCTCTTCTAGACAATGAGCAGTTCTTC
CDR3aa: CASSVAPLLDNEQFF

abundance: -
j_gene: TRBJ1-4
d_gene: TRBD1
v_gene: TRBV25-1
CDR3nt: TGTGCCAGCAGTAAGCGGACAGGTACTAATGAAAAACTGTTTTTT
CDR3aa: CASSKRTGTNEKLFF

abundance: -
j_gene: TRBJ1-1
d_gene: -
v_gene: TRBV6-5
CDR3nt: TGTGCCAGTGGACGGCTGAGCACTGAAGCTTTCTTT
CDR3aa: CASGRLSTEAFF

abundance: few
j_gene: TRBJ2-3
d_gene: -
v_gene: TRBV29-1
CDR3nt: TGCAGCTGGGACTTCTCTGGGGATACGCAGTATTTT
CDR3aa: CSWDFSGDTQYF

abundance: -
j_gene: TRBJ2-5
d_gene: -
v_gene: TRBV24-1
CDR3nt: TGTGCCACCAGTGAGGCTTCTGGGGGGGCGAAAGAGACCCAGTACTTC
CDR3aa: CATSEASGGAKETQYF

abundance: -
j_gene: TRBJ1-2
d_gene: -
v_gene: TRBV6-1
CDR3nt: TGTGCCAGCAGTGCTCTATCCCGATATGGCTACACCTTC
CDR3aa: CASSALSRYGYTF

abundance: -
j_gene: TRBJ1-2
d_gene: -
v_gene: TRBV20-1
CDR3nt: TGCAGTGCTAATCCGGGCACCTTC
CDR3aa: CSANPGTF

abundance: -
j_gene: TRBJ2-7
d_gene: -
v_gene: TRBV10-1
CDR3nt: TGCGCCAGCAGGGCTGAGAGGGAATCCGAGCAGTACTTC
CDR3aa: CASRAERESEQYF

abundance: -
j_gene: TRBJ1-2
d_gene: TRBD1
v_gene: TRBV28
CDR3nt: TGTGCCAGCAGTTTCGCCGCACGGACAGGGGGTAACGGCTACACCTTC
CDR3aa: CASSFAARTGGNGYTF

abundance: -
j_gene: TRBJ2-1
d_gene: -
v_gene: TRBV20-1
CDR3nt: TGCAGTGCCTCGAACAAGGAAGCCTACAATGAGCAGTTCTTC
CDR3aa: CSASNKEAYNEQFF

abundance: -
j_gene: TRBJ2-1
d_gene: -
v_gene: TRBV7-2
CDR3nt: TGTGCCAGCAGCTGGTATAGACAGGATCCCTACAATGAGCAGTTCTTC
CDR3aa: CASSWYRQDPYNEQFF

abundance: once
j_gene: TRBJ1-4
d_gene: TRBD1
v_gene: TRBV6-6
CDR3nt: TGTGCCAGCAGTTATACAGGACAGGGCGAAAAACTGTTTTTT
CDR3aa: CASSYTGQGEKLFF

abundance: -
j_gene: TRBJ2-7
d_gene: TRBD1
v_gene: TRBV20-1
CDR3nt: TGCGGTGCTATCCCTGCCGGACAGGGGACCTACGAGCAGTACTTC
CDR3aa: CGAIPAGQGTYEQYF

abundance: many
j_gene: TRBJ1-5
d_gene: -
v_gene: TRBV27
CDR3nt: TGTGCCAGCAGTTTATCAAGCAATCAGCCCCAGCATTTT
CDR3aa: CASSLSSNQPQHF

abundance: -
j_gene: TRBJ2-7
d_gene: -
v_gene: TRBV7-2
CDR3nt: TGTGCCAGCAGCTTACAGGGGCGCTACGAGCAGTACTTC
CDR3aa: CASSLQGRYEQYF

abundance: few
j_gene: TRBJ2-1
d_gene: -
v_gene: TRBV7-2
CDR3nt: TGTGCCAGCAGCCCCATCAGGCCGGGACTGGGCTCCTACAATGAGCAGTTCTTC
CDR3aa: CASSPIRPGLGSYNEQFF

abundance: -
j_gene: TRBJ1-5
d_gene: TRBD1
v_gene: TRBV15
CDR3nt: TGTGCCACCAGCAGAGACTGGACAGGGGATCAGCCCCAGCATTTT
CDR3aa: CATSRDWTGDQPQHF

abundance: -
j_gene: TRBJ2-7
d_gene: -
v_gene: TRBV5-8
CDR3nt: TGTGCCAGCAGCTTGGCCAAGTGGGCAGACTACGAGCAGTACTTC
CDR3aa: CASSLAKWADYEQYF

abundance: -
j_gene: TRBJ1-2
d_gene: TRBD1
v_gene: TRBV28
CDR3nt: TGTGCCAGCAGTTCCCGGGACAGGGTTTACTATGGCTACACCTTC
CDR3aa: CASSSRDRVYYGYTF

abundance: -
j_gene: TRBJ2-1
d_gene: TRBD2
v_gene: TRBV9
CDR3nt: TGTGCCAGCAGCGTAGATCTACTAGCGGACTGGGGAGGCTACAATGAGCAGTTCTTC
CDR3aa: CASSVDLLADWGGYNEQFF

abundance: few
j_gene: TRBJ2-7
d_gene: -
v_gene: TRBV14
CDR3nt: TGTGCCAGCAGCCACTCCCTAGTTGGCGAGCAGTACTTC
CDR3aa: CASSHSLVGEQYF

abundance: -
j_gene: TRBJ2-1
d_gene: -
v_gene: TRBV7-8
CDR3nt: TGTGCCAGCAGCTTCGCTCCTACGATACCCAATGAGCAGTTCTTC
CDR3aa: CASSFAPTIPNEQFF

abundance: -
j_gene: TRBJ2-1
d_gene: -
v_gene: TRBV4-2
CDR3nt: TGTGCCAGCAGCCAAGTAGGCCTACTTAATGAGCAGTTCTTC
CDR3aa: CASSQVGLLNEQFF

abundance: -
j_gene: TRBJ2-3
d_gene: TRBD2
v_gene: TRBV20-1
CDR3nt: TGCAGTGCTACCACTAGCGGGAGGAGCACAGATACGCAGTATTTT
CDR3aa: CSATTSGRSTDTQYF

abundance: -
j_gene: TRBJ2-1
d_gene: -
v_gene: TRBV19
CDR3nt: TGTGCCAGTAGTTCTGTGGCCGGGAATGAGCAGTTCTTC
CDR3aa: CASSSVAGNEQFF

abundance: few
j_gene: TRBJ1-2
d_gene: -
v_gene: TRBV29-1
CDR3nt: TGCAGCGTTGATACCGGGGCCCATGGCTACACCTTC
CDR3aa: CSVDTGAHGYTF

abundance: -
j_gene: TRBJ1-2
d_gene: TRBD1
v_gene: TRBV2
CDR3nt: TGTGCCAGCCTAAATCCGGGACAGGGGCCGTACACCTTC
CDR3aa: CASLNPGQGPYTF

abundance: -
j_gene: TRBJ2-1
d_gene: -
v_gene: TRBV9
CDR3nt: TGTGCCAGCAGCGTAGCGGAGGGGGGAAACAATGAGCAGTTCTTC
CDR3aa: CASSVAEGGNNEQFF

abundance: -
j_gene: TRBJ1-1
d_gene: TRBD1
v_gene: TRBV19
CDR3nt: TGTGCCAGTAGTCCGAGACAGGGGATGATAGGGGACACTGAAGCTTTCTTT
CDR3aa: CASSPRQGMIGDTEAFF

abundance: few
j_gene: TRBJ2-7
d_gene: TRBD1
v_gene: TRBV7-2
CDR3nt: TGTGCCAGCAGCTTAGCGGGACAGGGATTCCGCGAGCAGTACTTC
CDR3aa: CASSLAGQGFREQYF

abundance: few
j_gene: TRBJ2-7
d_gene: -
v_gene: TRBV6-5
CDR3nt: TGTGCCAGCAGTTACTCGATGGACCCTAGCGTCAGCTCCTACGAGCAGTACTTC
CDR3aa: CASSYSMDPSVSSYEQYF

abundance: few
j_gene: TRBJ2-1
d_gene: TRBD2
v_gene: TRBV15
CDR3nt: TGTGCCACCAGCAGAGTTCCCCTAGCGGGGGGGGGTGAGCAGTTCTTC
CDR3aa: CATSRVPLAGGGEQFF

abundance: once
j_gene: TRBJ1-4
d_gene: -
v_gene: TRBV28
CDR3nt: TGTGCCAGCAGCCAGGGTAATAAAAAACTGTTTTTT
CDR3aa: CASSQGNKKLFF

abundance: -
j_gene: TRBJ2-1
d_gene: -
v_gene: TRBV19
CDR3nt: TGTGCCAGTAGTATCGAGTGGGGAGACAATGAGCAGTTCTTC
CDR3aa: CASSIEWGDNEQFF

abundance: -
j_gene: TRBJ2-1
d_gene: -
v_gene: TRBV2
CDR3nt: TGTGCCAGCAAGGGAGTGTGGGTGGCGGGGACCTACAATGAGCAGTTCTTC
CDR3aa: CASKGVWVAGTYNEQFF

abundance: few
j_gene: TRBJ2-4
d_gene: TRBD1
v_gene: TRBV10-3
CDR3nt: TGTGCCATCAGCGAGGGGAGACAGGGGCAGGGTACCAAAAACATTCAGTACTTC
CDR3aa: CAISEGRQGQGTKNIQYF

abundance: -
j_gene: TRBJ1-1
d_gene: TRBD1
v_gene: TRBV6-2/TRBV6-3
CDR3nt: TGTGCCAACAGTTACTCGATAAATGGGAAACAGGGGCTTTTTGAAGCTTTCTTT
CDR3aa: CANSYSINGKQGLFEAFF

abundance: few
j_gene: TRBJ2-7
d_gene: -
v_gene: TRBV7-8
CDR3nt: TGTGCCAGCAGCTTAACTACGGGCTCCTACGAGCAGTACTTC
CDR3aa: CASSLTTGSYEQYF

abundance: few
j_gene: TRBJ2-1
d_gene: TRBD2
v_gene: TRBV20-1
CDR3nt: TGCAGTGCTAGAGACTACTCTAGCGGGAGGCTCTCCTACAATGAGCAGTTCTTC
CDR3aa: CSARDYSSGRLSYNEQFF

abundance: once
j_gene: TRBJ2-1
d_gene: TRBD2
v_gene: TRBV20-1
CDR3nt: TGCAGTGCTCGGACTAGCGGATGCAATGAGCAGTTCTTC
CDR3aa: CSARTSGCNEQFF

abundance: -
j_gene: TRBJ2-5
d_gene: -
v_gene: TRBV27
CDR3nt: TGTGCCAGCAGTTTATTGTTTGGCCAAGCGTACCAAGAGACCCAGTACTTC
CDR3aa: CASSLLFGQAYQETQYF